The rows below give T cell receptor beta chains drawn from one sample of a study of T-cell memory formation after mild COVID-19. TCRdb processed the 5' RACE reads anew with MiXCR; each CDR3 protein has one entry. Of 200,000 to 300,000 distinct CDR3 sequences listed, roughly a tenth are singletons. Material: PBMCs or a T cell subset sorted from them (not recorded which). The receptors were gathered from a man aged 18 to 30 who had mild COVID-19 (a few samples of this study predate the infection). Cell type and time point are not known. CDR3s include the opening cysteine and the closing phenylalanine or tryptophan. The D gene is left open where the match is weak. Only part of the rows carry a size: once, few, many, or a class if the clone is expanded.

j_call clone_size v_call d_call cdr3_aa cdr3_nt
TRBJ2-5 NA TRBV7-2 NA CASSSQRQETQYF TGTGCCAGCAGCTCCCAGAGACAAGAGACCCAGTACTTC
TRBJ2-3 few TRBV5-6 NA CSSSPGQLDTQYF TGTTCCAGCAGCCCAGGACAGTTGGATACGCAGTATTTT
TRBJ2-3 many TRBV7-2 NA CASSLAPAGDTQYF TGTGCCAGCAGCTTAGCGCCCGCGGGAGATACGCAGTATTTT
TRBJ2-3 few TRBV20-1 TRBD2 CSAPVRASGVGDTQYF TGCAGTGCTCCAGTCAGGGCTAGCGGGGTTGGAGATACGCAGTATTTT
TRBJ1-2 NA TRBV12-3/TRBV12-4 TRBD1 CASSPDPTHRDRDYGYTF TGTGCCAGCAGTCCAGATCCAACCCACCGGGACAGGGACTATGGCTACACCTTC
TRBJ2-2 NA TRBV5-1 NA CASSLGPGVNTGELFF TGCGCCAGCAGCTTGGGTCCGGGGGTAAACACCGGGGAGCTGTTTTTT
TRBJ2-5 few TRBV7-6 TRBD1 CASSLQSGGQETQYF TGTGCCAGCAGCTTACAATCAGGGGGCCAAGAGACCCAGTACTTC
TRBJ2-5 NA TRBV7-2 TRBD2 CASSPTSGARETQYF TGTGCCAGCAGCCCTACTAGCGGGGCCAGGGAGACCCAGTACTTC
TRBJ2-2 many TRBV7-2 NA CASSLGARGTGELFF TGTGCCAGCAGCTTAGGGGCCAGGGGCACCGGGGAGCTGTTTTTT
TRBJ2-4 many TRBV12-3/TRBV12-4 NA CASRKQEIRENIQYF TGTGCCAGCAGGAAACAGGAGATCCGGGAAAACATTCAGTACTTC
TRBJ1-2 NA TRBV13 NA CASSSQRQVYGYTF TGTGCCAGCAGCTCACAAAGACAGGTCTATGGCTACACCTTC
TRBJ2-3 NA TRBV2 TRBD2 CASSPSGVGTDTQYF TGTGCCAGCAGTCCCAGCGGGGTAGGGACAGATACGCAGTATTTT
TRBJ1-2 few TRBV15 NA CATSPPGLTMDYTF TGTGCCACCAGCCCCCCAGGGTTAACTATGGACTACACCTTC
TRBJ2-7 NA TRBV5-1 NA CASRTDTSSYEQYF TGCGCCAGCAGGACGGACACGAGCTCCTACGAGCAGTACTTC
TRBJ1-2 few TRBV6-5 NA CASRPTEVYGYTF TGTGCCAGCAGACCGACAGAGGTCTATGGCTACACCTTC
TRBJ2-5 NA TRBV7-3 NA CASSRFPTAAGETQYF TGTGCCAGCAGCCGCTTCCCGACCGCGGCAGGGGAGACCCAGTACTTC
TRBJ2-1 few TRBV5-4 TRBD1 CASTSTGTAYNEQFF TGTGCCAGCACCTCCACCGGGACAGCCTACAATGAGCAGTTCTTC
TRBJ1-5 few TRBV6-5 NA CASSLAHSNQPQHF TGTGCCAGCAGTTTGGCCCATAGCAATCAGCCCCAGCATTTT
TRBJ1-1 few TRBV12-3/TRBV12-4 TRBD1 CASSRTWTGEAFF TGTGCCAGCAGCCGAACCTGGACAGGGGAAGCTTTCTTT
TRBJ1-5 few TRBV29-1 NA CSVAGTGKNQPQHF TGCAGCGTAGCCGGAACAGGGAAGAATCAGCCCCAGCATTTT
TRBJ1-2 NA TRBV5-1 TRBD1 CASSLEGQGDGYTF TGCGCCAGCAGCTTGGAGGGTCAGGGGGATGGCTACACCTTC
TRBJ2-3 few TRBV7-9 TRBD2 CASSSLAGALTDTQYF TGTGCCAGCAGCTCGTTAGCGGGGGCGCTCACAGATACGCAGTATTTT
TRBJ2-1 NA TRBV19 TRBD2 CASSWLAGGRYNEQFF TGTGCCAGTAGTTGGCTAGCGGGGGGGAGGTACAATGAGCAGTTCTTC
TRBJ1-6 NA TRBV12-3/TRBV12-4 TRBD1 CASSGGGTGNSPLHF TGTGCCAGCAGTGGGGGGGGGACAGGGAATTCACCCCTCCACTTT
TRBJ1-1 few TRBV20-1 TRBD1 CSARDLMRDRKNTEAFF TGCAGTGCTAGAGATTTAATGCGGGACAGAAAAAACACTGAAGCTTTCTTT
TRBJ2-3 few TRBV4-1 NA CASSQGLATDTQYF TGCGCCAGCAGCCAAGGGCTCGCCACAGATACGCAGTATTTT
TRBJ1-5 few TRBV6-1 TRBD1 CASSRTGPRSNQPQHF TGTGCCAGCAGTCGGACAGGTCCTCGATCCAATCAGCCCCAGCATTTT
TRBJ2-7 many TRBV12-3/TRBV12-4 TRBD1 CASRRDSGYEQYF TGTGCCAGCAGACGGGACAGCGGATACGAGCAGTACTTC
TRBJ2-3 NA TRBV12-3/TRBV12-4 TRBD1 CASSWTGAGGADTQYF TGTGCCAGCAGTTGGACAGGGGCCGGTGGCGCAGATACGCAGTATTTT
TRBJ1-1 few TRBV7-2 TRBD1 CASSPQTGAYTEAFF TGTGCCAGCAGCCCACAGACAGGGGCGTACACTGAAGCTTTCTTT
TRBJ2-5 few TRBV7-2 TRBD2 CASSLQSGGTQGTQYF TGTGCCAGCAGCTTACAAAGCGGGGGGACTCAGGGGACCCAGTACTTC
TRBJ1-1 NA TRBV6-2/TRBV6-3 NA CASRLGPARRTGAFF TGTGCCAGCAGACTCGGACCCGCCAGGCGCACTGGAGCTTTCTTT
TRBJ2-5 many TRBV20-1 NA CSASFVNQETQYF TGCAGTGCTAGTTTCGTGAACCAAGAGACCCAGTACTTC
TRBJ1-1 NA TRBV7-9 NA CASSSPAGNTEAFF TGTGCCAGCAGCTCCCCGGCAGGGAACACTGAAGCTTTCTTT
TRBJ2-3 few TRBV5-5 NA CASSPDGSRTDTQYF TGTGCCAGCAGCCCGGACGGATCACGCACAGATACGCAGTATTTT
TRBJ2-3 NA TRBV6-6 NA CASSSNLGPDTQYF TGTGCCAGCAGCTCCAACCTCGGCCCAGATACGCAGTATTTT
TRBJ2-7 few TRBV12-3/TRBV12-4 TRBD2 CASSKSGVSYEQYF TGTGCCAGCAGTAAAAGCGGGGTCTCCTACGAGCAGTACTTC
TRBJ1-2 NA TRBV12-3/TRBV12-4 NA CASSLLRGLPYGYTF TGTGCCAGCAGTTTACTCCGGGGGCTACCCTATGGCTACACCTTC
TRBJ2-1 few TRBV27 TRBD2 CASSTTSGGGRPREQFF TGTGCCAGCAGTACAACTAGCGGGGGAGGCAGGCCACGGGAGCAGTTCTTC
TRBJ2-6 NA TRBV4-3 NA CASSQALGVAGANVLTF TGCGCCAGCAGCCAAGCTCTGGGAGTGGCTGGGGCCAACGTCCTGACTTTC
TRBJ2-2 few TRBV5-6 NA CASSPISGELFF TGTGCCAGCAGCCCGATATCCGGGGAGCTGTTTTTT
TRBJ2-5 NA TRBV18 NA CASSPEQETQYF TGTGCCAGCTCACCAGAACAAGAGACCCAGTACTTC
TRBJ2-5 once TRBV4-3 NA CASSLSPRGEWAQYF TGCGCCAGCAGCCTGAGTCCCAGGGGGGAGTGGGCCCAGTACTTC
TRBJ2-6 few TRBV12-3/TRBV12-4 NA CASSFDLGANVLTF TGTGCCAGCAGTTTCGACTTAGGGGCCAACGTCCTGACTTTC
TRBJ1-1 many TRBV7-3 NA CASSLTMNTEAFF TGTGCCAGCAGCTTAACAATGAACACTGAAGCTTTCTTT
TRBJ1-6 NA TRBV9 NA CASSADRSGGAPLHF TGTGCCAGCAGCGCAGACAGGAGTGGGGGGGCACCCCTCCACTTT
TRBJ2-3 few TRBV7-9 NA CASSLEGVPYTDTQYF TGTGCCAGCAGCTTAGAAGGAGTGCCATACACAGATACGCAGTATTTT
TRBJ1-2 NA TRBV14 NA CASSQDPRPPGGYTF TGTGCCAGCAGCCAAGATCCCCGACCTCCCGGCGGCTACACCTTC
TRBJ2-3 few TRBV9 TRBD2 CASSLGGGAWTDTQYF TGTGCCAGCAGCCTTGGCGGGGGGGCCTGGACAGATACGCAGTATTTT
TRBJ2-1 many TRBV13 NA CASSLQEDRKQFF TGTGCCAGCAGCCTCCAAGAAGACAGGAAGCAGTTCTTC
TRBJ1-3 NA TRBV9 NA CASSVADGRSSGNTIYF TGTGCCAGCAGCGTAGCAGACGGCCGATCCTCTGGAAACACCATATATTTT
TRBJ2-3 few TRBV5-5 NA CASSLALKLDTQYF TGTGCCAGCAGCTTGGCCCTAAAATTGGATACGCAGTATTTT
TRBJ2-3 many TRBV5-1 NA CASSLEVASSTDTQYF TGCGCCAGCAGCTTGGAGGTGGCCTCTAGCACAGATACGCAGTATTTT
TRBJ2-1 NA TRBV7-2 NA CASSLVRAEQFF TGTGCCAGCAGCTTAGTTAGGGCTGAGCAGTTCTTC
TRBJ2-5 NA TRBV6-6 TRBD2 CATRAGQETQYF TGTGCCACCAGAGCGGGGCAAGAGACCCAGTACTTC
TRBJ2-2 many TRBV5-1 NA CASTPASVAGELFF TGCGCCAGCACCCCTGCTAGCGTTGCCGGGGAGCTGTTTTTT
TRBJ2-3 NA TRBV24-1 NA CATSEGSTDTQYF TGTGCCACCAGTGAGGGGTCCACAGATACGCAGTATTTT